This T cell receptor (beta chain) was retrieved from a study of brain T cells in children with intractable seizures. Patients received at least one anti-epileptic drug before surgery. The study's findings and limits: Absence of clones before surgery may stem from lower sequencing depth.

In the case of this clone: Its antigen is undetermined.

Generated by immunoSEQ multiplex PCR, the TCRdb table keeps only in-frame clones and is missing some. This sample has 95,000 to 120,000 clones, with approximately 94% found just once. CDR3 length: 12 residues. V lost 1 base and J 4 bases, leaving 4 bases between the germline ends. In germline, CDR1 is SGHRS, CDR2 YFSETQ. The receptor's source is a boy in the first two years of life with hemimegalencephaly and intractable seizures. V usage is TRBV5-1 and J usage is TRBJ2-3; D gene uncertain. The sequencing here drew on peripheral blood, taken at surgery. CDR3 amino acids: CASSLIPDTQYF. As DNA, the CDR3 is TGCGCCAGCAGCTTGATTCCAGATACGCAGTATTTT.